This T cell receptor (beta chain) derives from a study of cytomegalovirus exposure and HLA in healthy donors. Looking at the study overall: Within the Caucasian-associated ancestry cluster were more than 75% of the approximately 390 genotyped donors. Study-wide results and limits: CMV antigen specificity of a few CMV-associated chains was confirmed in vitro.

As for this clone: Its antigen is not known.

Researchers ran the PCR with 60 Vbeta and 13 Jbeta primers. Only in-frame clones appear in the TCRdb table, and some are missing; sequencing was by immunoSEQ multiplex PCR. The sample includes approximately 73,000 clones, 65% to 80% of them seen just once. This CDR3 has 13 amino acids. Germline CDR1 is WSHSY and CDR2 is SAAADI. Trimming took 2 bases from V and 5 from J, leaving 9 bases between them. The rearrangement links TRBV10-2 to TRBJ1-1; tentative D call: TRBD1 (6 bases). Sequencing used PBMCs. The sequence came from a man between 65 and 85 years old in good health and CMV-seronegative. CDR3 sequence reads: CASSEQGNTEAFF. CDR3 nucleotides: TGCGCCAGCAGTGAGCAGGGGAATACTGAAGCTTTCTTT.